This T cell receptor (beta chain) was sequenced during a study of T cell responses to AZD1222 COVID-19 vaccine. General observations from the study: Among the donors, most were white British and more were female, and clonal diversity was possibly underestimated.

Sequencing was performed with immunoSEQ multiplex PCR; in TCRdb, only in-frame clones are kept and a portion is missing. The sample has 90,000 to 150,000 clones, 85% to 90% seen once. V lost 3 bases and J lost 9; bases outside the gene matches: 9. The V gene's germline CDR1 is KGHSH and CDR2 LQKENI. This CDR3 has 15 amino acids. Remarks on this clone: The antigen is undetermined.

Sequencing used peripheral blood, obtained 28 days after the second AZD1222 dose. This TCR came from an adult who received the AZD1222 COVID-19 vaccine. The chain combines TRBV18 with TRBJ1-5, with 9 bases fitting TRBD1. CDR3 residues: CASSPGQGVGGPQHF. For the CDR3, the DNA is TGTGCCAGCTCACCGGGACAGGGTGTAGGGGGGCCCCAGCATTTT. Variable domain in full (rest from reference TRBV18 and TRBJ1-5): NAGVMQNPRHLVRRRGQEARLRCSPMKGHSHVYWYRQLPEEGLKFMVYLQKENIIDESGMPKERFSAEFPKEGPSILRIQQVVRGDSAAYFCASSPGQGVGGPQHFGDGTRLSIL.